This TCR beta chain comes out of a study of T cells after yellow fever vaccination (dated by TCRdb to the late 2010s). For context, the study as a whole: Libraries from fractions with low cell numbers were prepared with the SMART-Seq v4 Ultra Low Input RNA kit. To follow T-cell clones before and after both primary and booster YFV17D yellow fever vaccination, bulk TCR alpha and beta repertoires underwent longitudinal sequencing. Two healthy male donors, one aged 18 to 30 and one aged 30 to 40 years, made up the cohort. Blood was collected at multiple timepoints before and after primary and secondary immunization, and bulk PBMC replicates and cell subsets were isolated. Findings and caveats that apply to the study as a whole: The secondary T-cell response was weaker than the primary response but faster, peaking on day 5 instead of day 15. Most clones expanded after primary vaccination were re-detected after the booster (approximately 95% of CD4 and around nine tenths of CD8), suggesting broad memory maintenance. Because only a couple of donors were included in the study, the extent to which the findings can be generalized is limited. Computational filtering was required because FACS-sorted repertoires could contain abundant contaminating clonotypes from the bulk population. A small fraction of clonotypes appeared in both the CD4 and CD8 compartments, likely as a result of convergent recombination.

The CDR3 runs 15 amino acids, cysteine and phenylalanine included. The read is trimmed to its CDR3 DNA, 45 bases read in frame from base 1. The junction shows trimming of 3 bases on V and 4 bases on J, and the gene matches do not reach 0 bases of it. Via the germline V gene (reference sequence), CDR1 is LNHDA and CDR2 SQIVND. TCR cDNA was synthesized by 5'RACE template switching, through which a universal primer site and unique molecular identifiers were introduced. Priming of cDNA synthesis was performed from both the TCR alpha and TCR beta constant segments. Libraries were amplified in two PCR steps, with sample barcodes and sequencing adapters added in the second step. Sequencing of libraries was performed on Illumina HiSeq 2500 (2x100 bp) or NovaSeq (2x150 bp). For the original study's pipeline: Demultiplexing of reads and collapsing into UMI consensus sequences were performed with MIGEC, and V(D)J alignment was carried out with MiXCR. Vaccine-responding clonotypes were identified with edgeR using replicate PBMC samples, with FDR below 0.01 and a log2 fold change above 5 up to day 15 being required. Bulk clonotypes were assigned CD4 or CD8 identity according to which sequenced CD4 or CD8 repertoire held them at higher abundance. Clonotypes enriched at least 10-fold in dextramer-positive over dextramer-negative fractions were defined as NS4B-specific, and CD4-biased clonotypes were excluded. TCRdb trimmed the raw reads at Q25, called clones with MiXCR and kept productive beta chains. Records with the same CDR3 protein are collapsed into one entry carrying the most frequent genes and DNA. The V and J calls and clone size come from TCRdb's table, not from the authors' own analysis. Recorded for this sample are about 96,000 distinct CDR3 sequences; around 9.8% of them occurred a single time. About 15% of the sample lies in the top ten.

A remark on this clonotype: It has no much larger one-base neighbor in the sample; base qualities were not kept.

The intended sense of this specimen's treatment or condition label: live attenuated yellow fever vaccine strain. A standard Ficoll-Paque protocol was used to isolate PBMCs from peripheral blood. Epitope-specific CD8 T cells were sorted using a dextramer loaded with the yellow fever NS4B epitope peptide, with anti-CD3 and anti-CD8 staining. TriZol was used to extract RNA from bulk PBMCs, from CD4 and CD8 fractions, and from dextramer-positive and dextramer-negative fractions. Here the sequenced sample was CD8+ T cells not binding an NS4B(214-222) dextramer, sorted from PBMCs, taken around 14 days after the first yellow fever vaccination. Per the publication, the cell subset or site label means: NS4B epitope dextramer-negative CD8 T cells. This chain joins TRBV19 to TRBJ2-2; 12 middle bases align to TRBD2. The TCR originated in a man between 18 and 35 years old who received the YFV17D yellow fever vaccine. The nucleotide sequence is given as TGTGCCAGTAGTATGACTAGCGGGGGCACCGGGGAGCTGTTTTTT. Translated, it gives CASSMTSGGTGELFF. Joined to the reference TRBV19 and TRBJ2-2 proteins, this CDR3 gives the full variable domain: DGGITQSPKYLFRKEGQNVTLSCEQNLNHDAMYWYRQDPGQGLRLIYYSQIVNDFQKGDIAEGYSVSREKKESFPLTVTSAQKNPTAFYLCASSMTSGGTGELFFGEGSRLTVL.